These 20 T cell receptor beta chains came from one sample sequenced in a study of blood T cell repertoires in COVID-19. Libraries were prepared by immunoSEQ multiplex PCR; TCRdb keeps only in-frame clonotypes and omits some of them. The data hold under 450,000 clones, with approximately 88% observed a single time. The specimen was peripheral blood. These TCRs come from a woman in her forties or fifties with COVID-19, enrolled during active disease.

The J gene is TRBJ1-4, the V gene TRBV25-1; TRBD1 matches at 9 bases. The germline gives CDR1 MGHDK, CDR2 SYGVNS. Trimming at V came to 3 bases and at J to 6 bases, leaving 8 bases not matched to a gene. This CDR3 spans 16 amino acids. CDR3 protein: CASSDATGTGYEKLFF. In DNA, the CDR3 is TGTGCCAGCAGTGACGCCACCGGGACAGGGTATGAAAAACTGTTTTTT.

The rearrangement links TRBV7-7 to TRBJ2-2; no definite D call. The CDR3 has 15 residues. Trimming shortened V by 5 bases and J by 2 bases, and 12 bases separated the two germline ends. Germline CDR1 SSHAT, CDR2 FNYEAQ (reference sequence). The DNA for the CDR3 is TGTGCCAGCAGCCACCGTCAGGTTAACACCGGGGAGCTGTTTTTT. Translation: CASSHRQVNTGELFF.

The chain couples TRBV19 to TRBJ1-5; D perhaps matches TRBD1 (5 bases). Germline-derived CDR1 and CDR2 are LNHDA and SQIVND (reference sequence). The CDR3 contains 14 residues. V was pared by 5 bases and J by 6 bases, with 14 bases between. The CDR3 coding sequence is TGTGCCAGTAGTTTCCCGACAGACGGTCAGCCCCAGCATTTT. It specifies CASSFPTDGQPQHF.

The chain uses TRBV6-6 and TRBJ2-7; a weak D match, TRBD1 (5 bases). With 0 bases removed from V and 2 bases from J, the gap between germline ends came to 5 bases. Germline V gives CDR1 MNHNY, CDR2 SVGAGI (reference sequence). CDR3 length: 13 amino acids. Here the CDR3 reads CASSYSDTYEQYF. DNA of the CDR3: TGTGCCAGCAGTTACTCGGACACCTACGAGCAGTACTTC.

This chain joins TRBV15 and TRBJ1-1; D not resolved. The CDR3 has 15 residues. Per germline, CDR1 LNHNV and CDR2 YYDKDF (reference sequence). The V end lost 5 bases, the J end lost 0 bases, and 13 bases lay between the germline ends. The CDR3 protein is CATSDGRNVNTEAFF. The CDR3 region has the DNA TGTGCCACCAGCGACGGGAGGAATGTGAACACTGAAGCTTTCTTT.

The rearrangement links TRBV13 to TRBJ1-4; 7 bases map to TRBD1. The V gene end was trimmed by 5 bases and the J gene end by 4 bases; junction bases not matched to a gene: 7. The CDR3 totals 15 residues. Germline lookup yields CDR1 PRHDT and CDR2 FYEKMQ (reference sequence). CDR3 residues: CASSARDSSNEKLFF. In DNA, the CDR3 is TGTGCCAGCAGCGCCCGGGACAGCAGTAATGAAAAACTGTTTTTT.

This clone was detected only once. V is TRBV10-3 and J is TRBJ2-7; unclear D gene. The CDR3 spans 14 residues. The germline V and J ends were trimmed by 8 bases and 5 bases, with 19 bases remaining between them. The germline V gene has CDR1 ENHRY and CDR2 SYGVKD. The CDR3 loop is CAIGSSGYANEQYF. The DNA of the CDR3 is TGTGCCATCGGGTCTTCAGGCTACGCGAACGAGCAGTACTTC.

V is TRBV7-9 and J is TRBJ1-1; 7 bases are shared with TRBD1. V lost 1 base to trimming and J lost 2 bases; unmatched junction nucleotides: 7. Germline V gives CDR1 SEHNR, CDR2 FQNEAQ (reference sequence). The CDR3 extends over 16 amino acids. The CDR3 DNA sequence: TGTGCCAGCAGCTTAGAAACAGGGGTCAAAAACACTGAAGCTTTCTTT. It specifies CASSLETGVKNTEAFF.

In its sample, this clone was seen a few times. DNA for the CDR3: TGTGCCAGCAGTCTAAAGCCAGGGATCACTGAAGCTTTCTTT. This encodes CASSLKPGITEAFF. This chain joins TRBV7-3 and TRBJ1-1, with D perhaps matching TRBD1 (5 bases). CDR3 size: 14 residues. V was trimmed by 6 bases and J by 4 bases, leaving 15 bases between them. Per the germline V gene, CDR1 is SGHTA and CDR2 is FQGTGA. Complete variable domain (other parts from reference TRBV7-3 and TRBJ1-1): GAGVSQTPSNKVTEKGKYVELRCDPISGHTALYWYRQSLGQGPEFLIYFQGTGAADDSGLPNDRFFAVRPEGSVSTLKIQRTERGDSAVYLCASSLKPGITEAFFGQGTRLTVV.

The rearrangement links TRBV5-1 to TRBJ2-3; the match to TRBD2 covers 14 bases. The V segment lost 3 bases and the J segment 5 bases; nucleotides outside the gene matches: 8. This CDR3 has 17 residues. In germline, CDR1 is SGHRS, CDR2 YFSETQ. The CDR3 protein is CASSSRLAGGHGDTQYF. The CDR3 bases are TGCGCCAGCAGCTCAAGACTAGCGGGGGGGCATGGAGATACGCAGTATTTT. Looking up the rest from reference TRBV5-1 and TRBJ2-3 gives the full variable domain: KAGVTQTPRYLIKTRGQQVTLSCSPISGHRSVSWYQQTPGQGLQFLFEYFSETQRNKGNFPGRFSGRQFSNSRSEMNVSTLELGDSALYLCASSSRLAGGHGDTQYFGPGTRLTVL.

The chain has TRBV2 and TRBJ2-5; 8 positions match TRBD1. The CDR3 has 14 amino acids. Germline V gene data show CDR1 as SNHLY and CDR2 as FYNNEI. Germline trimming cut 4 bases from V and 5 bases from J; bases unmatched to any gene: 6. CDR3 region: CASSADRGTETQYF. The CDR3 nucleotides read TGTGCCAGCAGTGCTGACAGGGGCACGGAGACCCAGTACTTC.

This chain links TRBV28 with TRBJ1-3; 7 bases line up with TRBD1. This CDR3 has 14 amino acids. The V and J ends lost 7 bases and 4 bases, in that order; junction bases with no gene match: 7. From germline, CDR1 is MDHEN and CDR2 SYDVKM. CDR3 amino acids: CASKITGAGNTIYF. Here the CDR3 DNA reads TGTGCCAGCAAAATTACAGGGGCCGGAAACACCATATATTTT.

The chain combines TRBV24-1 with TRBJ1-2; D gene uncertain. Trimming took off 7 bases at V and 1 base at J, with 6 bases between the two ends. The CDR3 runs 12 residues. From germline, CDR1 is KGHDR and CDR2 SFDVKD. CDR3 region: CATSDNNYGYTF. DNA for the CDR3: TGTGCCACCAGCGACAATAACTATGGCTACACCTTC.

Points on this clone: The same CDR3 also results from other DNA sequences found in this sample. This rearrangement joins TRBV6-5 to TRBJ1-5; 9 bases line up with TRBD1. The germline V gene has CDR1 MNHEY and CDR2 SVGAGI. V was pared by 5 bases and J by 6 bases, with 5 bases of the junction left unmatched. The CDR3 contains 14 residues. CDR3 nucleotides: TGTGCCAGCAGTAGAACAGGGGGCAGTCAGCCCCAGCATTTT. Translation: CASSRTGGSQPQHF.

The V and J genes are TRBV27 and TRBJ2-1, with D tentatively TRBD1 (5 bases). The CDR3 extends over 16 amino acids. Germline V lookup: CDR1 MNHEY, CDR2 SMNVEV (reference sequence). Trimming pared 3 bases from V and 9 bases from J, leaving 21 bases between. The CDR3 protein is CASSFWLDIPFGEQFF. The DNA for the CDR3 is TGTGCCAGCAGTTTCTGGTTGGACATCCCATTTGGTGAGCAGTTCTTC.

The rearrangement links TRBV29-1 to TRBJ1-1; D ambiguous. CDR1 and CDR2 from the germline V gene are SQVTM and ANQGSEA. The CDR3 loop spans 11 amino acids. Between the trimmed V and J ends, which lost 7 bases and 2 bases, there was a span of 8 bases. CDR3 bases: TGCAGCGCCTCAGGTAACACTGAAGCTTTCTTT. Amino acids: CSASGNTEAFF.

The gene calls are TRBV2 and TRBJ1-5; the match to TRBD1 covers 7 bases. CDR1 and CDR2 (germline): SNHLY, FYNNEI. The length of the CDR3 is 16 residues. The junction had 7 bases not matched to a gene; V was cut back by 5 bases and J by 0 bases. CDR3 bases: TGTGCCAGCAGTTGGGACAGCCTAAATAGCAATCAGCCCCAGCATTTT. It specifies CASSWDSLNSNQPQHF.

A single count supports this clone. CDR3 loop: CASSLVASGGPMGEQFF. CDR3 nucleotide sequence: TGTGCCAGCAGCTTAGTTGCTAGCGGGGGGCCGATGGGGGAGCAGTTCTTC. This rearrangement joins TRBV7-2 to TRBJ2-1; the match to TRBD2 covers 11 bases. There are 17 residues in the CDR3. Looked up from germline, CDR1 is SGHTA and CDR2 is FQGNSA. With 1 base clipped from V and 10 bases from J, the junction kept 12 bases outside the gene matches.

The CDR3 nucleotides read TGTGCCAGCAGCTGGAGTCACGGAGAGACCCAGTACTTC. It translates to CASSWSHGETQYF. This rearrangement joins TRBV11-1 to TRBJ2-5; unclear D gene. The germline V and J ends were trimmed by 4 bases and 4 bases, with 10 bases remaining between them. This CDR3 is 13 amino acids long. Germline CDR1 and CDR2: SGHAT and FQDESV (reference sequence).

Of note for this clone: Relative to the germline gene, one junction end is altered; a read error may explain this. The J gene is TRBJ1-2, the V gene TRBV6-5; the D is unclear. CDR3 size: 11 residues. Germline CDR1 and CDR2: MNHEY and SVGAGI. The CDR3 loop reads CASSSGPGTKF. CDR3 sequence (DNA): TGTGCCAGCAGCAGTGGGCCGGGAACGAAATTC.